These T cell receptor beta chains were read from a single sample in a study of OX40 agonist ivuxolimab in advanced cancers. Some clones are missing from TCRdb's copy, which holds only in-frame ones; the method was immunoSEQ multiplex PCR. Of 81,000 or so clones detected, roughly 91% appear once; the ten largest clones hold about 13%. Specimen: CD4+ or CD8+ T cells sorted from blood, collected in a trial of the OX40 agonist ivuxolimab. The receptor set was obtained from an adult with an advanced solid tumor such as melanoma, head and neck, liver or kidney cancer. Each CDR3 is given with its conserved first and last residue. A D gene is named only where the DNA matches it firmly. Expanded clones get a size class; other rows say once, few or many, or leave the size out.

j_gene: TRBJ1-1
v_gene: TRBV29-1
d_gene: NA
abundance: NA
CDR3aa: CSVEDDGPNTEAFF
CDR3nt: TGCAGCGTTGAAGATGATGGACCCAACACTGAAGCTTTCTTT

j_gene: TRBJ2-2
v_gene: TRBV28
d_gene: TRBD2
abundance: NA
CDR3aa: CASRLPSGSVTGELFF
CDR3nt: TGTGCCAGCAGACTTCCTAGCGGGAGCGTCACCGGGGAGCTGTTTTTT

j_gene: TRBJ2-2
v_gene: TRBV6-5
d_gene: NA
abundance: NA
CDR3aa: CASSYQEYTGELFF
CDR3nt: TGTGCCAGCAGTTACCAGGAATACACCGGGGAGCTGTTTTTT

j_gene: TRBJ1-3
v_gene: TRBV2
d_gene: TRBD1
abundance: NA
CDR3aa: CASQDRGSGNTIYF
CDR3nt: TGTGCCAGTCAGGACAGGGGATCTGGAAACACCATATATTTT

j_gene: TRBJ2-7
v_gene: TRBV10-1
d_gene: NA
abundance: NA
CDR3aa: CASSEEVSYEQYF
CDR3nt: TGCGCCAGCAGTGAGGAGGTCTCCTACGAGCAGTACTTC

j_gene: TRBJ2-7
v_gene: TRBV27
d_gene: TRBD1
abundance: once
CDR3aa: CASSAITGGAGYEQYF
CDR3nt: TGTGCCAGCAGTGCCATTACAGGGGGCGCGGGTTACGAGCAGTACTTC

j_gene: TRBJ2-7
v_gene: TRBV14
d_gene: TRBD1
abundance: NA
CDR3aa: CASGTVNYEQYF
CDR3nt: TGTGCCAGCGGGACAGTAAATTACGAGCAGTACTTC

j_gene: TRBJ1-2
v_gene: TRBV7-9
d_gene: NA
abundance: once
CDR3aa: CASSSYQGFRDYGYTF
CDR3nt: TGTGCCAGCAGCTCATATCAGGGCTTTCGGGACTATGGCTACACCTTC

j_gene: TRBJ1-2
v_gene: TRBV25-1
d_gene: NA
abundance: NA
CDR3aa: CASSQGTFYGYTF
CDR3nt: TGTGCCAGCAGCCAGGGGACCTTCTATGGCTACACCTTC

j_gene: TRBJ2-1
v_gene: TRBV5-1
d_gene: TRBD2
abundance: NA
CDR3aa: CASSLPGTSKNEQFF
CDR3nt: TGCGCCAGCAGCTTACCCGGGACTAGCAAGAATGAGCAGTTCTTC

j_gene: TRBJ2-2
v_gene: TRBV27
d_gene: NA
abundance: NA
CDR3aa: CASSLQGLTGELFF
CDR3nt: TGTGCCAGCAGTTTACAGGGACTCACCGGGGAGCTGTTTTTT

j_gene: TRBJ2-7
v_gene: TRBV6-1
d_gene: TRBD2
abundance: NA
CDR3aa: CASSDPGGTNAHYEQYF
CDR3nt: TGTGCCAGCAGTGACCCGGGGGGGACAAACGCGCACTACGAGCAGTACTTC

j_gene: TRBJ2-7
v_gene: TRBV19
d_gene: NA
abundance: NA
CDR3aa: CASSIGGLDEQYF
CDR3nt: TGTGCCAGTAGTATTGGGGGCTTGGACGAGCAGTACTTC

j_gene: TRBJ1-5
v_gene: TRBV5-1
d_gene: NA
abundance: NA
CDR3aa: CASSPKGGQPQHF
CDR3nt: TGCGCCAGCAGCCCGAAGGGTGGCCAGCCCCAGCATTTT

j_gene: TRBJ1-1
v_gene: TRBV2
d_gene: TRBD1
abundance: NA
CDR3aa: CAISPRGPGGTEAFF
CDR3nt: TGTGCCATCTCACCCCGCGGGCCAGGGGGCACTGAAGCTTTCTTT